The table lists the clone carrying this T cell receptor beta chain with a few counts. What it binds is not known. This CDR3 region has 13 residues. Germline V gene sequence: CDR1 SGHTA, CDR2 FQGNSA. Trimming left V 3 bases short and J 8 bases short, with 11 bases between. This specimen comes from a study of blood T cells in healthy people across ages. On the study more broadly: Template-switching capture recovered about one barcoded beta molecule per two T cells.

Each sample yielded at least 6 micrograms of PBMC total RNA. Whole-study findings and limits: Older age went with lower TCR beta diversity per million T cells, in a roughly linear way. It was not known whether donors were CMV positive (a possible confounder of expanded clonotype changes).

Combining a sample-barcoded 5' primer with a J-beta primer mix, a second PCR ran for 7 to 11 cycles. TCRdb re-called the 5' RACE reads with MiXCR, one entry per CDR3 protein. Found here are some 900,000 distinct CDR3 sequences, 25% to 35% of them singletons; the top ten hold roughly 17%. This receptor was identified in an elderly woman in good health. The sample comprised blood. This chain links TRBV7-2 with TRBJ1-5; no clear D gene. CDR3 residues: CASSFGPVEPQHF. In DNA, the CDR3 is TGTGCCAGCAGCTTTGGGCCCGTGGAGCCCCAGCATTTT.